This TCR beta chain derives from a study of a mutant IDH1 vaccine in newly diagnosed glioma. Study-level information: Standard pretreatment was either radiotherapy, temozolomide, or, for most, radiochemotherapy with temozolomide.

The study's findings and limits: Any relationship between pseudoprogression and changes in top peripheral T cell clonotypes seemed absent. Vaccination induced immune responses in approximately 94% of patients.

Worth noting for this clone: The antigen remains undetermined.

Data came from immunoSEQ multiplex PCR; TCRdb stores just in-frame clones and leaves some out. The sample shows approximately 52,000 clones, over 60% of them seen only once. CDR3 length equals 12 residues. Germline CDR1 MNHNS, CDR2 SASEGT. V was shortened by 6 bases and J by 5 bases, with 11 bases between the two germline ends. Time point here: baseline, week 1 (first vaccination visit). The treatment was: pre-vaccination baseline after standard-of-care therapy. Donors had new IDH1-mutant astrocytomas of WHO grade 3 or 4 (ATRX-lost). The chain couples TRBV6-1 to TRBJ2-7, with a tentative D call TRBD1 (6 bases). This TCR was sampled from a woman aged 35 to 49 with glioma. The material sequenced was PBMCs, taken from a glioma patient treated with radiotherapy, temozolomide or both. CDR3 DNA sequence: TGTGCCAGCAGGCACAGGGTCAACGAGCAGTACTTC. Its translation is CASRHRVNEQYF.